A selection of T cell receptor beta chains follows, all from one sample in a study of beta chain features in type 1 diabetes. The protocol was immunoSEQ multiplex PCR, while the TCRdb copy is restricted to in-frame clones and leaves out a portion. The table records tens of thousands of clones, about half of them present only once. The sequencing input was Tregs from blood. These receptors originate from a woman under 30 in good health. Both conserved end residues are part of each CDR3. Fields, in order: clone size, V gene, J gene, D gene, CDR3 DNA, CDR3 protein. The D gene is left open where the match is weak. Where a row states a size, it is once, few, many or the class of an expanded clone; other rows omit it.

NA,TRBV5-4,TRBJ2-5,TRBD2,TGTGCCAGCAGTTTGGCGGGAGGGGGGGCGACCCAGTACTTC,CASSLAGGGATQYF
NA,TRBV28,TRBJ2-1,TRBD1,TGTGCCAGCAGTTTGAGGGGGCGGTCGTTGAATGAGCAGTTCTTC,CASSLRGRSLNEQFF
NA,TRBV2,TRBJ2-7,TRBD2,TGTGCCAGCAGAGGACTAGCGGGAGACTTCTACGAGCAGTACTTC,CASRGLAGDFYEQYF
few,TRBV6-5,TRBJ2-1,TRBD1,TGTGCCAGCAGCTATGACAGGGGTGTTTTGAATGAGCAGTTCTTC,CASSYDRGVLNEQFF
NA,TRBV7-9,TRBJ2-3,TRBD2,TGTGCCAGCAGCACAGGAGGCGGGAGGGTCACAGATACGCAGTATTTT,CASSTGGGRVTDTQYF
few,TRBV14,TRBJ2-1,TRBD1,TGTGCCAGCAGCCAGCGGGCGACAGGGCTCTACAATGAGCAGTTCTTC,CASSQRATGLYNEQFF
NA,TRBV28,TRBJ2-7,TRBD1,TGTGCCAGCAGGCCTACAGGGGGCAGGAGTCACGAGCAGTACTTC,CASRPTGGRSHEQYF
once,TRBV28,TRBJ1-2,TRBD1,TGTGCCAGCAGTCAATTGAAGACAGGGAACTATGGCTACACCTTC,CASSQLKTGNYGYTF
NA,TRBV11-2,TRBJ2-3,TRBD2,TGTGCCAGCAGCCTAAACGGAGCGGGAGAGACCACAGATACGCAGTATTTT,CASSLNGAGETTDTQYF
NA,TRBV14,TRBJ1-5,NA,TGTGCCAGCAGCCAACAGTTCAATCAGCCCCAGCATTTT,CASSQQFNQPQHF
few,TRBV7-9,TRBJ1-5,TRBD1,TGTGCCAGCAGCTGGGGACAGGGGAACAATCAGCCCCAGCATTTT,CASSWGQGNNQPQHF
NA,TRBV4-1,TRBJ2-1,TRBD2,TGCGCCAGCAGCGAGACCGGGACTAGGGTCAATGAGCAGTTCTTC,CASSETGTRVNEQFF
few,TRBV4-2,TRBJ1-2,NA,TGTGCCAGCAGCCCAGGGGACATTCATGGCTACACCTTC,CASSPGDIHGYTF
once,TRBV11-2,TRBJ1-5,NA,TGTGCCAGCAGCTTAACCAGCCAAAACGACAGGAGAAATCAGCCCCAGCATTTT,CASSLTSQNDRRNQPQHF
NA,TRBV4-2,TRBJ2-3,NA,TGTGCCAGCAGCCAAGATCGGGTAGCCACAGATACGCAGTATTTT,CASSQDRVATDTQYF
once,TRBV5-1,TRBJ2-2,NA,TGCGCCAGCAGCCCTTGGGCAGGGTGGTCCGGGGAGCTGTTTTTT,CASSPWAGWSGELFF
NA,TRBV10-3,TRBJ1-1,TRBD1,TGTGCCACCGAGGACAGGGTGAACACTGAAGCTTTCTTT,CATEDRVNTEAFF
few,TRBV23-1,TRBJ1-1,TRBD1,TGCGCCAGCAGTCAATCCGGACAGGGGGCCTCCAATCACACTGAAGCTTTCTTT,CASSQSGQGASNHTEAFF
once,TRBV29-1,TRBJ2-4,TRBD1,TGCAGCGTTGGACAGGGCTTCGACAAAAACATTCAGTACTTC,CSVGQGFDKNIQYF
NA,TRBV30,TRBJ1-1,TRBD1,TGTGCCTGGAGAAGACAGGGGACCGTCGGGGACGCTGAAGCTTTCTTT,CAWRRQGTVGDAEAFF